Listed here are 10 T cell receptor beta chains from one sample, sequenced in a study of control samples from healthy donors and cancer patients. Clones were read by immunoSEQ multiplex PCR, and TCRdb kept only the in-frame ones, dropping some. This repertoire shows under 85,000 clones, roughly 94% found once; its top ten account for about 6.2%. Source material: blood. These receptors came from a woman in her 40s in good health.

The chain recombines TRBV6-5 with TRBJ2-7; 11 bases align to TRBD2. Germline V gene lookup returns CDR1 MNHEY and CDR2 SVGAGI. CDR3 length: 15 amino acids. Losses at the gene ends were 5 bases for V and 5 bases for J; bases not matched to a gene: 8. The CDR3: CASSINLGLADEQYF. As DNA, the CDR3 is TGTGCCAGCAGTATAAACCTGGGACTAGCGGACGAGCAGTACTTC.

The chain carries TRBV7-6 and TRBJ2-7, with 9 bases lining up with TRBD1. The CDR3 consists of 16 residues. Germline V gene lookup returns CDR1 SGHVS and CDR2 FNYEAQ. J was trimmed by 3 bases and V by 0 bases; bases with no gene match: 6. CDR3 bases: TGTGCCAGCAGCTTAGCCCATCGGGACAGGGTCTACGAGCAGTACTTC. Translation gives CASSLAHRDRVYEQYF.

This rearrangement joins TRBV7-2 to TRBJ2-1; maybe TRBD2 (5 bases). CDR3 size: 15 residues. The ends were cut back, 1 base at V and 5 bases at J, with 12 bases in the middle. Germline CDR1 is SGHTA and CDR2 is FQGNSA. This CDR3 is CASSLVAGYNNEQFF. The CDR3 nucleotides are TGTGCCAGCAGCTTAGTTGCGGGTTACAACAATGAGCAGTTCTTC. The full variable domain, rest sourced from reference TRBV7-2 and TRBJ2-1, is GAGVSQSPSNKVTEKGKDVELRCDPISGHTALYWYRQSLGQGLEFLIYFQGNSAPDKSGLPSDRFSAERTGGSVSTLTIQRTQQEDSAVYLCASSLVAGYNNEQFFGPGTRLTVL.

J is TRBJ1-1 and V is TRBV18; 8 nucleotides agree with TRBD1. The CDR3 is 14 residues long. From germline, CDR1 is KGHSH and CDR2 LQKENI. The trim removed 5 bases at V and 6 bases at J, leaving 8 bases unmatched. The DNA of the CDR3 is TGTGCCAGCTCAACTACAGGGGGTAATGCTGAAGCTTTCTTT. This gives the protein CASSTTGGNAEAFF.

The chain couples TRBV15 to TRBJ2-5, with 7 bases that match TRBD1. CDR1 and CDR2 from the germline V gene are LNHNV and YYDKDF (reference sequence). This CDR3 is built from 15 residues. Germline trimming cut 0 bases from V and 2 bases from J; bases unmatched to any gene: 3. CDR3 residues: CATSRDPGQQETQYF. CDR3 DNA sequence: TGTGCCACCAGCAGAGATCCGGGACAGCAAGAGACCCAGTACTTC.

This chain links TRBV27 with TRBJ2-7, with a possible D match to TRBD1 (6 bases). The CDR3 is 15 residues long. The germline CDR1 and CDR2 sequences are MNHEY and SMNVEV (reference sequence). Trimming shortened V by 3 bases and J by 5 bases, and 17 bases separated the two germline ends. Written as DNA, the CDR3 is TGTGCCAGCAGTTTCAGCTCGGGACACATCGACGAGCAGTACTTC. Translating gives CASSFSSGHIDEQYF.

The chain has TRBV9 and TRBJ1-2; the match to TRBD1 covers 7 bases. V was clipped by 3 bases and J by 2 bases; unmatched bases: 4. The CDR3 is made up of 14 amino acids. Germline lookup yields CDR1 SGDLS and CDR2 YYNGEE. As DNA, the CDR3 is TGTGCCAGCAGCGGTGCAGGGGGGAACTATGGCTACACCTTC. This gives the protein CASSGAGGNYGYTF.

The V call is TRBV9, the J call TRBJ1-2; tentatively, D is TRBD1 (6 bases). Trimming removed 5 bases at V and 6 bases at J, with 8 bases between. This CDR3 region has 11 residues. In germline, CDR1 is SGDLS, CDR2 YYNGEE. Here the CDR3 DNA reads TGTGCCAGCAGGCGACAGGATGGCTACACCTTC. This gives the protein CASRRQDGYTF.

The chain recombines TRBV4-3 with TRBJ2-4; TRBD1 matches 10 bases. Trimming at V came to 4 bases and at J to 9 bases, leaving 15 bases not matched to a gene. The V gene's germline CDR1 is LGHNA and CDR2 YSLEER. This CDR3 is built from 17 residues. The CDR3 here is CASSLSLGTGADCIQYF. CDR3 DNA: TGCGCCAGCAGCCTATCCCTCGGGACAGGGGCAGATTGCATTCAGTACTTC.

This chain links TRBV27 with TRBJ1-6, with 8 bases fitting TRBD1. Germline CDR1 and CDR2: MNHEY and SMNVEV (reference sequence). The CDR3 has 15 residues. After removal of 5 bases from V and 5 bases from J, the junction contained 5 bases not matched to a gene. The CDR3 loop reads CASSPQTGDNSPLHF. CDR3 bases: TGTGCCAGCAGTCCGCAGACAGGGGATAATTCACCCCTCCACTTT.